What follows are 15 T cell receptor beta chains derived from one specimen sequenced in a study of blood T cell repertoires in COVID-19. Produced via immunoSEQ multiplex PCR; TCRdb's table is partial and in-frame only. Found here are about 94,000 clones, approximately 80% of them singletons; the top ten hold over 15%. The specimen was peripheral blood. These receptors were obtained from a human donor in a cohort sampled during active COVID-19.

CDR3 loop: CASSAPGLAGASYEQYF. The CDR3 nucleotides read TGTGCCAGCAGCGCGCCCGGACTAGCGGGGGCCTCCTACGAGCAGTACTTC. V and J are TRBV13 and TRBJ2-7, with 13 bases matching TRBD2. There are 17 residues in the CDR3. In germline, CDR1 is PRHDT, CDR2 FYEKMQ (reference sequence). V shed 5 bases, J shed 0 bases, and the junction held 7 bases outside the gene matches.

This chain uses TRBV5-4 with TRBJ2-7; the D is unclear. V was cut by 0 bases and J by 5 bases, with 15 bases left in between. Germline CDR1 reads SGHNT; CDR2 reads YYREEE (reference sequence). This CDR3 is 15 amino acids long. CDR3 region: CASSLGPTPLDEQYF. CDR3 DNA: TGTGCCAGCAGCTTGGGGCCGACGCCTCTAGACGAGCAGTACTTC.

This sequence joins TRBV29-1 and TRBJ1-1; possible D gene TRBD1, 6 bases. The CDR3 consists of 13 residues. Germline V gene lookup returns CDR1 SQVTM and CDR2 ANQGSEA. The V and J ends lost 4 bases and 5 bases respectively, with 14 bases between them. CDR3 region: CSVASGEGTEAFF. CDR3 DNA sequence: TGCAGCGTTGCTTCAGGGGAGGGGACTGAAGCTTTCTTT.

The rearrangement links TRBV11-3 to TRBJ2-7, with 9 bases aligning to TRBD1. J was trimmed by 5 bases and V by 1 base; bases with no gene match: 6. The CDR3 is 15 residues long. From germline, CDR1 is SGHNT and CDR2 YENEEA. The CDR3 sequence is CASSLGTGGGNEQYF. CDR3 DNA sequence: TGTGCCAGCAGCTTAGGCACAGGGGGCGGGAACGAGCAGTACTTC.

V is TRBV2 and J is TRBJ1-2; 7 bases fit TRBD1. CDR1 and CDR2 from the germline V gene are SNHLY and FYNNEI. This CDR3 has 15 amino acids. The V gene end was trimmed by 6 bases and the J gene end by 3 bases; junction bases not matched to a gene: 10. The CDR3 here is CASRPNPGTDYGYTF. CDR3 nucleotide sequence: TGTGCCAGCAGACCCAACCCCGGGACAGACTATGGCTACACCTTC.

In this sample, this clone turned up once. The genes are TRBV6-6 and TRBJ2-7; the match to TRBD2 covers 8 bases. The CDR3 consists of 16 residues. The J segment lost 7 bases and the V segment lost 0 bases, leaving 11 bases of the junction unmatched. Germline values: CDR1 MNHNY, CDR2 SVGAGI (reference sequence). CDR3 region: CASSYSNEGLVGEQYF. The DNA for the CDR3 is TGTGCCAGCAGTTACTCGAACGAGGGACTAGTGGGTGAGCAGTACTTC.

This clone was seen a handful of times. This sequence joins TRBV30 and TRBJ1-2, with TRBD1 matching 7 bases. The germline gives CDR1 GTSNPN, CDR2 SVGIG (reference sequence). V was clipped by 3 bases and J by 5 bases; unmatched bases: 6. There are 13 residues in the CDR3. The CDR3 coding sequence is TGTGCCTGGAGCCGGGACAGACCGTATGGCTACACCTTC. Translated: CAWSRDRPYGYTF.

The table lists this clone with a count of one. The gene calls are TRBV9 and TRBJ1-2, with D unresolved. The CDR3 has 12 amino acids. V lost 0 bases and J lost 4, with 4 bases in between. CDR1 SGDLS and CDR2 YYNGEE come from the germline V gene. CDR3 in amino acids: CASSVVRYGYTF. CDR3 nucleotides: TGTGCCAGCAGCGTAGTGCGCTATGGCTACACCTTC.

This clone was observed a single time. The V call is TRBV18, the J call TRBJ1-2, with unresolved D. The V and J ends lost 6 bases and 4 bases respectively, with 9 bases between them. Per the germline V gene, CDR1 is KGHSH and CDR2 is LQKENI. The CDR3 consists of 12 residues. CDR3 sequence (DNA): TGTGCCAGCTCGGCGGTGACCTATGGCTACACCTTC. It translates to CASSAVTYGYTF.

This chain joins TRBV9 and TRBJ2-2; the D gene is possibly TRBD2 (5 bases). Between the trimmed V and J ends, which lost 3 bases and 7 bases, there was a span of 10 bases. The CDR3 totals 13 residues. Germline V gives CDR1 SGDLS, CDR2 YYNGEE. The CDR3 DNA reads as TGTGCCAGCAGCGCCCCTAGCAACGGGGAGCTGTTTTTT. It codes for CASSAPSNGELFF. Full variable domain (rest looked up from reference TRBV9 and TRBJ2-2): DSGVTQTPKHLITATGQRVTLRCSPRSGDLSVYWYQQSLDQGLQFLIQYYNGEERAKGNILERFSAQQFPDLHSELNLSSLELGDSALYFCASSAPSNGELFFGEGSRLTVL.

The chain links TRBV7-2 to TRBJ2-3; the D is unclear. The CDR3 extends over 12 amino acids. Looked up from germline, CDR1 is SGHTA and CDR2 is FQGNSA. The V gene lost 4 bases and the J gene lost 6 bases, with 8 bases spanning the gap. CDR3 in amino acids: CASSSRLDTQYF. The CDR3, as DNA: TGTGCCAGCAGCTCCCGGTTGGATACGCAGTATTTT.

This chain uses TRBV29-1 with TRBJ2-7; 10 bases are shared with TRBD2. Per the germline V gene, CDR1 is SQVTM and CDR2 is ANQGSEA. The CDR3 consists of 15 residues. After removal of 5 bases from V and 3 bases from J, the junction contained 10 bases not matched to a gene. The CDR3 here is CSVCPRLAGYYEQYF. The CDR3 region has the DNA TGCAGCGTTTGCCCTAGACTAGCGGGCTACTACGAGCAGTACTTC.

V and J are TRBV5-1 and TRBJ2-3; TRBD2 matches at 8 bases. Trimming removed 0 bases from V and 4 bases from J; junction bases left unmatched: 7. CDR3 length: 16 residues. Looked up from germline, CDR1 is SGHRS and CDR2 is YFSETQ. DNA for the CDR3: TGCGCCAGCAGCTTGGTAGTTAGCGGGACCGCAGATACGCAGTATTTT. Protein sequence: CASSLVVSGTADTQYF. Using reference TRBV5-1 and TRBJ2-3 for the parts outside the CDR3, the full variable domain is KAGVTQTPRYLIKTRGQQVTLSCSPISGHRSVSWYQQTPGQGLQFLFEYFSETQRNKGNFPGRFSGRQFSNSRSEMNVSTLELGDSALYLCASSLVVSGTADTQYFGPGTRLTVL.

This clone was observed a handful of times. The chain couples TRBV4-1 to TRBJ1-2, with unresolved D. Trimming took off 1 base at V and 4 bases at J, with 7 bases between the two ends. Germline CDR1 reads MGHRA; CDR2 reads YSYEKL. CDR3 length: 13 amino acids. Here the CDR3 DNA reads TGCGCCAGCAGCCAAGGGGAGGTCTATGGCTACACCTTC. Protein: CASSQGEVYGYTF.

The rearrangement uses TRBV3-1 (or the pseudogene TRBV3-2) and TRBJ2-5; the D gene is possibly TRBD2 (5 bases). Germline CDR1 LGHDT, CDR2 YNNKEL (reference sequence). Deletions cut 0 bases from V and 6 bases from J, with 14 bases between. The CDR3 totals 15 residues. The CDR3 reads CASSQEARVVQTQYF. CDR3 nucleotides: TGTGCCAGCAGCCAAGAAGCGCGGGTGGTGCAGACCCAGTACTTC.